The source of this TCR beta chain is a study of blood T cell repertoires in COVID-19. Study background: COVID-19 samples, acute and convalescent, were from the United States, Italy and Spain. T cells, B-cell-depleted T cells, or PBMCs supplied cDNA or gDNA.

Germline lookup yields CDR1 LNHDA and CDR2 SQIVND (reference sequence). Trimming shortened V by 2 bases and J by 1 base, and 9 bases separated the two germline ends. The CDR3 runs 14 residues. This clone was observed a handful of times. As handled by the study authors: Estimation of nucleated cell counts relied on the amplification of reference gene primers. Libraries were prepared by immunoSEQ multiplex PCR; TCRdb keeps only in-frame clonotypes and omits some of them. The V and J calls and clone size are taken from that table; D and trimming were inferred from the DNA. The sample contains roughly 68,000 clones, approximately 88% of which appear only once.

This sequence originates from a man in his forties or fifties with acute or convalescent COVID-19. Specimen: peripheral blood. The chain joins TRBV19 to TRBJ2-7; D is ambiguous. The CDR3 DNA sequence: TGTGCCAGTAGTATAAACAGCCTTTCCTACGAGCAGTACTTC. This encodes CASSINSLSYEQYF.